Shown below are 28 T cell receptor beta chains from a single sample sequenced in a study of cytomegalovirus exposure and HLA in healthy donors. PCR was performed using 60 Vbeta and 13 Jbeta primers. TCRdb keeps only in-frame clones here, not all; method: immunoSEQ multiplex PCR. The table lists roughly 100,000 clones, roughly four fifths of them singletons. The specimen sequenced was PBMCs. These receptors all come from a male donor in good health and CMV-seropositive.

The V call is TRBV6-1, the J call TRBJ1-2, with D unresolved. The CDR3 consists of 13 residues. V was cut by 7 bases and J by 4 bases, with 13 bases left in between. Germline assignment: CDR1 MNHNS and CDR2 SASEGT. This CDR3 is CASNPDGLYGYTF. The CDR3 DNA reads as TGTGCCAGCAACCCGGACGGACTCTATGGCTACACCTTC.

V and J are TRBV6-1 and TRBJ1-2; 8 nucleotides align to TRBD1. Trimming at V came to 6 bases and at J to 4 bases, leaving 7 bases not matched to a gene. Germline CDR1 reads MNHNS; CDR2 reads SASEGT. CDR3 length equals 14 residues. The DNA for the CDR3 is TGTGCCAGCAGGGACCGACAGGGGATCTATGGCTACACCTTC. Translated: CASRDRQGIYGYTF.

This rearrangement joins TRBV29-1 to TRBJ1-5; D perhaps matches TRBD1 (6 bases). Trimming took off 4 bases at V and 1 base at J, with 11 bases between the two ends. Germline CDR1 SQVTM, CDR2 ANQGSEA. There are 14 residues in the CDR3. CDR3 loop: CSVAPTGSNQPQHF. The CDR3 DNA reads as TGCAGCGTTGCCCCGACAGGAAGCAATCAGCCCCAGCATTTT.

The chain carries TRBV2 and TRBJ2-5, with 7 bases identical to TRBD1. CDR3 length equals 15 residues. The ends lost 0 bases at V and 5 bases at J; junction bases unmatched: 6. Germline CDR1 reads SNHLY; CDR2 reads FYNNEI. CDR3: CASSEAGTVRETQYF. CDR3 DNA: TGTGCCAGCAGTGAAGCCGGGACAGTTAGGGAGACCCAGTACTTC.

The rearrangement joins TRBV19 to TRBJ1-5, with TRBD1 matching 8 bases. The germline gives CDR1 LNHDA, CDR2 SQIVND (reference sequence). V shed 3 bases and J 7 bases; nucleotides not matched to a gene: 5. There are 14 residues in the CDR3. This chain's CDR3 is CASSMDREQQPQHF. CDR3 DNA: TGTGCCAGTAGTATGGACAGGGAGCAACAGCCCCAGCATTTT. The whole variable domain, remainder taken from reference TRBV19 and TRBJ1-5, is DGGITQSPKYLFRKEGQNVTLSCEQNLNHDAMYWYRQDPGQGLRLIYYSQIVNDFQKGDIAEGYSVSREKKESFPLTVTSAQKNPTAFYLCASSMDREQQPQHFGDGTRLSIL.

This clone was picked up one time. V gene TRBV11-2 combines with J gene TRBJ1-1, with D tentatively TRBD1 (5 bases). There are 14 residues in the CDR3. Germline CDR1 SGHAT, CDR2 FQNNGV. V dropped 4 bases and J dropped 4 bases, with 13 bases sitting between them. The CDR3 loop reads CASSYAGGTTEAFF. The CDR3 nucleotides are TGTGCCAGCAGCTACGCGGGGGGAACCACTGAAGCTTTCTTT.

The V and J genes are TRBV6-5 and TRBJ2-7; perhaps TRBD1 as D (5 bases). The V end was cut by 2 bases, the J end by 1 base, with 9 bases between. The germline gives CDR1 MNHEY, CDR2 SVGAGI. The length of the CDR3 is 14 residues. CDR3 nucleotides: TGTGCCAGCAGTTACAGGGGCGGTTCCTACGAGCAGTACTTC. Residues: CASSYRGGSYEQYF.

The chain joins TRBV6-5 to TRBJ2-7, with D possibly being TRBD1 (5 bases). Between the trimmed V and J ends, which lost 2 bases and 2 bases, there was a span of 13 bases. Germline V gives CDR1 MNHEY, CDR2 SVGAGI. The CDR3 totals 15 residues. CDR3 amino acids: CASSYTQGAAYEQYF. DNA for the CDR3: TGTGCCAGCAGTTACACGCAGGGTGCCGCCTACGAGCAGTACTTC.

This clone has a handful of counts. This chain connects TRBV9 to TRBJ2-1, with D uncertain. CDR3 length: 14 amino acids. The ends were cut back, 3 bases at V and 8 bases at J, with 15 bases in the middle. Per germline, CDR1 SGDLS and CDR2 YYNGEE. Here the CDR3 reads CASSEAPWAHEQFF. DNA for the CDR3: TGTGCCAGCAGCGAGGCCCCTTGGGCGCATGAGCAGTTCTTC.

J is TRBJ2-7 and V is TRBV5-4; 9 nucleotides line up with TRBD2. The germline V gene encodes CDR1 SGHNT and CDR2 YYREEE (reference sequence). Trimming removed 0 bases from V and 1 base from J; junction bases left unmatched: 5. There are 16 residues in the CDR3. CDR3 sequence reads: CASSLVGSGSSYEQYF. The CDR3 nucleotides are TGTGCCAGCAGCTTGGTTGGTAGCGGGAGTTCCTACGAGCAGTACTTC.

This clone appeared a single time. The rearrangement uses TRBV7-2 and TRBJ2-3; 7 bases agree with TRBD2. V lost 5 bases and J lost 3; bases outside the gene matches: 11. The length of the CDR3 is 16 residues. Germline CDR1 and CDR2: SGHTA and FQGNSA. CDR3 amino acids: CASSQGGSGLTDTQYF. CDR3 nucleotides: TGTGCCAGCAGCCAAGGCGGGAGTGGGTTAACAGATACGCAGTATTTT.

V usage is TRBV28 and J usage is TRBJ1-5, with D hard to call. CDR1 is MDHEN, CDR2 SYDVKM, per germline. Trimming shortened V by 6 bases and J by 6 bases, and 6 bases separated the two germline ends. This CDR3 is built from 11 residues. CDR3 sequence reads: CASSQIQPQHF. The DNA of the CDR3 is TGTGCCAGCAGCCAAATTCAGCCCCAGCATTTT. Full variable domain (outside the CDR3, taken from reference TRBV28 and TRBJ1-5): DVKVTQSSRYLVKRTGEKVFLECVQDMDHENMFWYRQDPGLGLRLIYFSYDVKMKEKGDIPEGYSVSREKKERFSLILESASTNQTSMYLCASSQIQPQHFGDGTRLSIL.

The V gene is TRBV9, the J gene TRBJ2-7; 9 bases map to TRBD2. CDR1 is SGDLS and CDR2 is YYNGEE in the germline V gene. This CDR3 is built from 16 residues. V lost 4 bases to trimming and J lost 1 base; unmatched junction nucleotides: 9. The CDR3 DNA sequence: TGTGCCAGCAGCCGGGTAGCGGGGGCGACGTCCTACGAGCAGTACTTC. Translated, it gives CASSRVAGATSYEQYF.

The rearrangement links TRBV7-9 to TRBJ1-3; no firm D call. Trimming took 5 bases from V and 0 from J, leaving 14 bases between them. The V gene's germline CDR1 is SEHNR and CDR2 FQNEAQ (reference sequence). The CDR3 sequence is 16 residues long. CDR3 protein: CASSPPEPRSGNTIYF. Here the CDR3 DNA reads TGTGCCAGCAGCCCCCCCGAGCCCCGCTCTGGAAACACCATATATTTT.

V usage is TRBV5-4 and J usage is TRBJ2-5; TRBD2 matches 11 bases. From germline, CDR1 is SGHNT and CDR2 YYREEE (reference sequence). This CDR3 comprises 15 residues. V was clipped by 4 bases and J by 6 bases; unmatched bases: 8. CDR3 sequence (DNA): TGTGCCAGCAGCCGGGACACTAGCGGGAGAAAGACCCAGTACTTC. It translates to CASSRDTSGRKTQYF.

This chain joins TRBV11-2 and TRBJ2-7; 8 bases are shared with TRBD1. V gave up 3 bases and J gave up 6 bases; unmatched junction bases: 1. There are 12 residues in the CDR3. Germline V gene data show CDR1 as SGHAT and CDR2 as FQNNGV. The CDR3 nucleotides read TGTGCCAGCAGCTTCAGGGGGCGCGAGCAGTACTTC. Translation gives CASSFRGREQYF.

This clone was detected only once. The rearrangement uses TRBV19 and TRBJ2-7, with D possibly being TRBD2 (5 bases). The CDR3 consists of 13 residues. The germline gives CDR1 LNHDA, CDR2 SQIVND (reference sequence). Deletions cut 4 bases from V and 4 bases from J, with 11 bases between. The chain's CDR3 is CASSTYGMYEQYF. The CDR3 DNA reads as TGTGCCAGTAGTACATACGGGATGTACGAGCAGTACTTC.

The count of this clone is one. This chain connects TRBV4-1 to TRBJ1-2, with a possible D match to TRBD1 (6 bases). Germline-derived CDR1 and CDR2 are MGHRA and YSYEKL. The CDR3 is made up of 13 amino acids. V was clipped by 4 bases and J by 7 bases, with 13 bases between them. This CDR3 reads CASSPKGVSGYTF. DNA for the CDR3: TGCGCCAGCAGCCCCAAGGGGGTCAGTGGCTACACCTTC.

The chain combines TRBV19 with TRBJ1-2; D might be TRBD1 (6 bases). The CDR3 extends over 15 amino acids. Germline CDR1 is LNHDA and CDR2 is SQIVND (reference sequence). The germline V and J ends were trimmed by 4 bases and 6 bases, with 18 bases remaining between them. CDR3 loop: CASSTPPLRGNGYTF. In nucleotides, the CDR3 is TGTGCCAGTAGTACGCCCCCCTTGAGGGGGAATGGCTACACCTTC. Full variable domain (remainder filled in from reference TRBV19 and TRBJ1-2): DGGITQSPKYLFRKEGQNVTLSCEQNLNHDAMYWYRQDPGQGLRLIYYSQIVNDFQKGDIAEGYSVSREKKESFPLTVTSAQKNPTAFYLCASSTPPLRGNGYTFGSGTRLTVV.

The chain recombines TRBV28 with TRBJ2-5; TRBD1 is a possible D gene (6 bases). Per the germline V gene, CDR1 is MDHEN and CDR2 is SYDVKM. CDR3 size: 16 residues. Trimming removed 1 base from V and 5 bases from J, with 17 bases in between. CDR3 amino acids: CASSLSLGHLQETQYF. The CDR3 DNA sequence: TGTGCCAGCAGTTTATCATTGGGACACCTCCAGGAGACCCAGTACTTC.

This clone showed up just once. The chain links TRBV6-5 to TRBJ2-2; weak D call: TRBD1 (5 bases). V was clipped by 0 bases and J by 5 bases, with 10 bases between them. CDR3 length: 15 amino acids. Germline V gene data show CDR1 as MNHEY and CDR2 as SVGAGI. Here the CDR3 reads CASSYSQGRTGELFF. DNA for the CDR3: TGTGCCAGCAGTTACTCTCAGGGCAGGACCGGGGAGCTGTTTTTT.

This chain joins TRBV19 and TRBJ1-3; 8 bases match TRBD1. The CDR3 extends over 20 amino acids. V dropped 3 bases and J dropped 1; count of bases not matched to a gene: 17. Germline V gene sequence: CDR1 LNHDA, CDR2 SQIVND (reference sequence). CDR3 bases: TGTGCCAGTAGTATTGGAGTCGTGAGGGGACAGGATGCTTCTGGAAACACCATATATTTT. It translates to CASSIGVVRGQDASGNTIYF.

This rearrangement joins TRBV5-1 to TRBJ1-4; 7 bases fit TRBD1. The CDR3 contains 18 residues. From germline, CDR1 is SGHRS and CDR2 YFSETQ. V shed 0 bases, J shed 8 bases, and the junction held 16 bases outside the gene matches. CDR3 sequence reads: CASSLAPGLEGAGEKLFF. For the CDR3, the DNA is TGCGCCAGCAGCTTGGCCCCCGGGCTCGAGGGGGCTGGGGAAAAACTGTTTTTT.

In its sample, this clone was seen a few times. The sample has other DNA sequences that encode this CDR3 too. The V gene is TRBV7-2, the J gene TRBJ2-5; a weak D match, TRBD1 (6 bases). The CDR3 sequence is 13 residues long. V was shortened by 3 bases and J by 3 bases, with 8 bases between the two germline ends. CDR1 and CDR2 (germline): SGHTA, FQGNSA. The CDR3 region is CASSFAGEETQYF. The CDR3 nucleotides are TGTGCCAGCAGCTTTGCAGGGGAAGAGACCCAGTACTTC.

V is TRBV12-5 and J is TRBJ2-5; 8 bases map to TRBD2. The trim removed 5 bases at V and 4 bases at J, leaving 15 bases unmatched. Germline CDR1 LGHNT, CDR2 FRNRAP. The CDR3 consists of 17 residues. Here the CDR3 DNA reads TGTGCTAGTGGTACCGGACTAGCCGGAGGGGGGCGAGAGACCCAGTACTTC. Protein product: CASGTGLAGGGRETQYF.

V and J are TRBV13 and TRBJ1-2; TRBD1 might be the D (6 bases). CDR1 is PRHDT and CDR2 is FYEKMQ in the germline V gene (reference sequence). This CDR3 is 15 amino acids long. V lost 0 bases and J lost 5, with 13 bases in between. The CDR3 protein is CASSLGAGANYGYTF. In DNA form, the CDR3 reads TGTGCCAGCAGCTTAGGGGCAGGGGCGAATTATGGCTACACCTTC.

The chain combines TRBV28 with TRBJ1-2; no firm D call. This CDR3 contains 11 residues. Trimming stripped 3 bases from V and 6 bases from J, with 5 bases between. Germline V lookup: CDR1 MDHEN, CDR2 SYDVKM. CDR3 bases: TGTGCCAGCAGTTTGAGGAATGGCTACACCTTC. Translating gives CASSLRNGYTF.

The rearrangement joins TRBV30 to TRBJ2-1; TRBD2 matches 7 bases. With V trimmed by 5 bases and J by 2 bases, 12 bases remained unmatched. Germline V gives CDR1 GTSNPN, CDR2 SVGIG (reference sequence). The CDR3 has 16 amino acids. This chain's CDR3 is CAWGRSGAGAYNEQFF. As DNA, the CDR3 is TGTGCCTGGGGTCGCTCCGGGGCGGGGGCCTACAATGAGCAGTTCTTC.